This TCR beta chain was documented in a study of T cells after yellow fever vaccination. Study-level points and caveats: Subsequent to the booster, the majority of primary-vaccination clones reappeared (around 97% CD4, about 90% CD8). Compared with primary, the secondary response was weaker and peaked at day 5, not 15.

The 5'RACE template-switching step produced TCR cDNA and added a universal primer site and UMIs. Each CDR3 protein gets one entry after TCRdb re-called the 5' RACE reads with MiXCR. The table has tens of thousands of distinct CDR3 sequences, about 7% seen once. This clonotype was seen a few times. Its cognate antigen is unknown. The ends were cut back, 8 bases at V and 1 base at J, with 11 bases in the middle. Germline CDR1 reads SGHTA; CDR2 reads FQGNSA. The CDR3 is 13 residues long. This TCR derives from a man under 40 who received the YFV17D yellow fever vaccine. The sample here was CD8+ T cells sorted from PBMCs, taken 15 days after the yellow fever booster vaccination. This sequence joins TRBV7-2 and TRBJ2-5, with D perhaps TRBD1 (6 bases). The DNA for the CDR3 is TGTGCCAGCCACAAGGGGGTCCAAGAGACCCAGTACTTC. Protein: CASHKGVQETQYF.